Following are 4 T cell receptor beta chains from one sample sequenced in a study of regulatory T cells in long-lasting Graves disease. Regarding time point: persistent/refractory GD, antithyroid drugs over 5 years with positive TRAb. PBMCs provided the RNA from which the TCR library was made. CDR3-region Arm-PCR and iRepertoire HTBI primers produced the TCR beta libraries. TCRdb recomputed calls from the multiplex PCR reads with MiXCR, one row per CDR3 protein. Of over 250,000 distinct CDR3 sequences in the sample, 20% to 25% were seen once. The sample in question was peripheral blood mononuclear cells (PBMCs), obtained when the disease was refractory, from a patient treated with antithyroid drugs. The receptor source for this set is a female donor with Graves disease.

This clonotype was detected a few times. The rearrangement uses TRBV6-9 and TRBJ2-2; 8 bases line up with TRBD1. Per the germline V gene, CDR1 is MNHGY and CDR2 is SVAAGI. The length of the CDR3 is 15 residues. V dropped 4 bases and J dropped 5; count of bases not matched to a gene: 6. CDR3 nucleotides: TGTGCCAGCAGTTCAGACAGGGGTAGTACCGGGGAGCTGTTTTTT. Residues: CASSSDRGSTGELFF.

This clonotype has at least ten counts. The chain combines TRBV27 with TRBJ2-7; 10 bases fit TRBD1. This CDR3 region has 14 residues. V trimming: 4 bases; J trimming: 3 bases; junction bases outside the gene matches: 3. Per germline, CDR1 MNHEY and CDR2 SMNVEV (reference sequence). The CDR3: CASSSGTGDYEQYF. The CDR3 coding sequence is TGTGCCAGCAGTTCCGGGACAGGGGACTACGAGCAGTACTTC.

About this clonotype itself: Just one base apart from a much larger clone, this may be a read error. The rearrangement joins TRBV20-1 to TRBJ1-2; D not certain. The CDR3 sequence is 12 residues long. CDR1 is DFQATT, CDR2 SNEGSKA, per germline (reference sequence). V dropped 3 bases and J dropped 7 bases, with 12 bases sitting between them. Written as DNA, the CDR3 is TGCAGTGCTAGGCGACGGGAACTTGGCTACACCTTC. This encodes CSARRRELGYTF.

This clonotype was observed many times. V and J are TRBV2 and TRBJ1-2; D remains unclear. The germline V and J ends were trimmed by 1 base and 6 bases, with 9 bases remaining between them. Germline V gives CDR1 SNHLY, CDR2 FYNNEI. CDR3 length equals 13 residues. As DNA, the CDR3 is TGTGCCAGCAGTGAAGAAGGGTTGGATGGCTACACCTTC. Its translation is CASSEEGLDGYTF.